These 26 T cell receptor beta chains were all obtained from the same sample, sequenced in a study of Ad26.COV2.S vaccination and SARS-CoV-2 variants. Using immunoSEQ multiplex PCR, the repertoire was profiled, and TCRdb retains in-frame clones only, with some absent. This repertoire shows some 180,000 clones, around nine tenths found once; its top ten account for over 4.5%. The sample consisted of peripheral blood, taken after recovery from COVID-19. The source of these receptors is a human donor who had recovered from COVID-19.

This clone was seen just once. The chain recombines TRBV9 with TRBJ1-3; D is ambiguous. The CDR3 is 17 amino acids. V lost 0 bases to trimming and J lost 3 bases, with 16 bases between them. Per germline, CDR1 SGDLS and CDR2 YYNGEE. The CDR3 region has the DNA TGTGCCAGCAGCGTAGGACCCGTGCCGGGGTATGGAAACACCATATATTTT. Its translation is CASSVGPVPGYGNTIYF.

The DNA of the CDR3 is TGTGCCAGCAGTTCCCTAGCGGTGGACAGGGAAACAGATACGCAGTATTTT. Translation: CASSSLAVDRETDTQYF. The genes are TRBV27 and TRBJ2-3; D is possibly TRBD1 (8 bases). V lost 4 bases and J 3 bases, leaving 20 bases between the germline ends. The CDR3 sequence is 17 residues long. The V gene's germline CDR1 is MNHEY and CDR2 SMNVEV (reference sequence).

The rearrangement links TRBV27 to TRBJ1-2, with D possibly being TRBD1 (5 bases). This CDR3 contains 13 residues. Germline CDR1 reads MNHEY; CDR2 reads SMNVEV (reference sequence). Between the trimmed V and J ends, which lost 6 bases and 2 bases, there was a span of 10 bases. The CDR3 nucleotides read TGTGCCAGCAGGGTGGGACGGAACTATGGCTACACCTTC. Protein product: CASRVGRNYGYTF.

CDR3 nucleotides: TGTGCCAGCAGTGAAGGGGGGGGATGGATCTGGTCACCCCTCCACTTT. Encoded protein: CASSEGGGWIWSPLHF. The J gene is TRBJ1-6, the V gene TRBV2; D is possibly TRBD1 (5 bases). Between the trimmed V and J ends, which lost 1 base and 10 bases, there was a span of 17 bases. CDR3 length: 16 amino acids. Per germline, CDR1 SNHLY and CDR2 FYNNEI.

The chain recombines TRBV6-2 or TRBV6-3 with TRBJ2-7; D gene uncertain. CDR1 is MNHEY and CDR2 is SVGEGT in the germline V gene. Trimming pared 4 bases from V and 0 bases from J, leaving 19 bases between. This CDR3 has 17 amino acids. CDR3 region: CASSSHAGSMSSYEQYF. Written as DNA, the CDR3 is TGTGCCAGCAGTTCACACGCCGGGTCGATGAGCTCCTACGAGCAGTACTTC.

This clone showed up just a few times. The genes are TRBV30 and TRBJ1-2, with D maybe TRBD1 (6 bases). This CDR3 is built from 19 residues. CDR1 GTSNPN and CDR2 SVGIG come from the germline V gene (reference sequence). V lost 3 bases and J lost 0, with 26 bases in between. Written as DNA, the CDR3 is TGTGCCTGGAGGGAAGGCACGACAGGCTTTTCCTCGGCTAACTATGGCTACACCTTC. Translated, it gives CAWREGTTGFSSANYGYTF.

The table lists this clone with a few counts. The chain employs TRBV2 and TRBJ2-1; 10 bases match TRBD2. The CDR3 sequence is 15 residues long. CDR1 and CDR2 (germline): SNHLY, FYNNEI. Unmatched junction bases numbered 7, after V lost 6 bases and J lost 5 bases. CDR3 nucleotide sequence: TGTGCCAGCAGCCTCAGACTAGCGGGTGACAATGAGCAGTTCTTC. Its translation: CASSLRLAGDNEQFF.

The rearrangement links TRBV9 to TRBJ2-3; 7 nucleotides agree with TRBD1. J lost 2 bases, V lost 0 bases, and 12 bases had no gene match. This CDR3 contains 18 residues. The germline gives CDR1 SGDLS, CDR2 YYNGEE. CDR3 sequence (DNA): TGTGCCAGCAGCGTAGCTACGAGGGTGGGACAGCACACAGATACGCAGTATTTT. Protein product: CASSVATRVGQHTDTQYF.

The chain is built from TRBV9 and TRBJ2-3; 9 nucleotides align to TRBD2. Looked up from germline, CDR1 is SGDLS and CDR2 is YYNGEE. CDR3 length equals 15 residues. V dropped 0 bases and J dropped 4; count of bases not matched to a gene: 3. The CDR3 bases are TGTGCCAGCAGCGTAGGTGGGACTAGCCCAGATACGCAGTATTTT. It specifies CASSVGGTSPDTQYF.

CDR3 residues: CSVAQGARPYEQYF. DNA of the CDR3: TGCAGCGTCGCCCAGGGGGCCCGCCCCTACGAGCAGTACTTC. The rearrangement uses TRBV29-1 and TRBJ2-7; 8 nucleotides line up with TRBD1. The CDR3 is 14 residues long. Germline V CDR1 and CDR2: SQVTM, ANQGSEA. Trimming cost V 6 bases and J 2 bases; bases outside gene matches: 9.

The V gene is TRBV5-6, the J gene TRBJ2-2; D gene uncertain. Germline V gene lookup returns CDR1 SGHDT and CDR2 YYEEEE. This CDR3 region has 13 residues. Trimming left V 4 bases short and J 2 bases short, with 6 bases between. CDR3: CASSDVNTGELFF. In nucleotides, the CDR3 is TGTGCCAGCAGCGATGTCAACACCGGGGAGCTGTTTTTT.

The gene calls are TRBV7-6 and TRBJ2-1; 11 bases fit TRBD2. Germline CDR1 SGHVS, CDR2 FNYEAQ. The V and J ends lost 4 bases and 7 bases, in that order; junction bases with no gene match: 9. CDR3 length equals 16 residues. The DNA for the CDR3 is TGTGCCAGCAGCTCTTTAGCGGGGGGGCCGAGGAATGAGCAGTTCTTC. It codes for CASSSLAGGPRNEQFF.

The chain has TRBV10-3 and TRBJ1-6, with D maybe TRBD1 (6 bases). The CDR3 totals 14 residues. Per germline, CDR1 ENHRY and CDR2 SYGVKD. V lost 2 bases and J 10 bases, leaving 12 bases between the germline ends. CDR3 sequence reads: CAISEGGHRSPLHF. The CDR3 DNA reads as TGTGCCATCAGTGAGGGGGGGCATAGGTCACCCCTCCACTTT.

The rearrangement uses TRBV21-1 and TRBJ1-4. TRBV21-1 is assigned pseudogene status. This CDR3 is built from 14 residues. The chain's CDR3 is CASSSQFEGEKLFF. CDR3 in DNA: TGTGCCAGCAGCTCGCAATTCGAGGGGGAAAAACTGTTTTTT.

This clone showed up just a few times. This rearrangement joins TRBV11-2 to TRBJ1-6, with 8 bases fitting TRBD1. CDR3 length: 15 amino acids. Unmatched junction bases numbered 15, after V lost 5 bases and J lost 15 bases. Germline V gene data show CDR1 as SGHAT and CDR2 as FQNNGV. The CDR3 here is CASSPSGTGPMGLHF. CDR3 nucleotide sequence: TGTGCCAGCAGCCCATCCGGGACAGGCCCCATGGGCCTCCACTTT. Filled out from reference TRBV11-2 and TRBJ1-6, the complete variable domain reads EAGVAQSPRYKIIEKRQSVAFWCNPISGHATLYWYQQILGQGPKLLIQFQNNGVVDDSQLPKDRFSAERLKGVDSTLKIQPAKLEDSAVYLCASSPSGTGPMGLHFGNGTRLTVT.

The genes are TRBV18 and TRBJ1-2, with a tentative D call TRBD1 (5 bases). V lost 1 base to trimming and J lost 3 bases, with 12 bases between them. CDR3 length: 15 residues. Germline CDR1 KGHSH, CDR2 LQKENI. The chain's CDR3 is CASSPLAAGDYGYTF. The DNA of the CDR3 is TGTGCCAGCTCACCACTTGCTGCGGGGGACTATGGCTACACCTTC.

This clone has more than one count but fewer than ten. The V gene is TRBV12-3 or TRBV12-4, the J gene TRBJ1-3, with a tentative D call TRBD1 (5 bases). The V end lost 7 bases, the J end lost 7 bases, and 8 bases lay between the germline ends. The CDR3 length is 11 residues. CDR3 amino acids: CASTDSNTIYF. For the CDR3, the DNA is TGTGCCAGCACCGACAGCAACACCATATATTTT.

The genes are TRBV15 and TRBJ1-1; tentatively, D is TRBD1 (6 bases). Germline V CDR1 and CDR2: LNHNV, YYDKDF (reference sequence). The V and J ends lost 2 bases and 7 bases respectively, with 11 bases between them. CDR3 length equals 13 residues. CDR3: CATSRQGQDEAFF. Written as DNA, the CDR3 is TGTGCCACCAGCAGACAGGGGCAGGATGAAGCTTTCTTT.

The chain employs TRBV18 and TRBJ2-3; TRBD2 agrees at 15 bases. Germline CDR1 reads KGHSH; CDR2 reads LQKENI. The ends lost 3 bases at V and 1 base at J; junction bases unmatched: 17. The CDR3 length is 22 residues. CDR3 loop: CASSPSSTGRTSGGAGTDTQYF. The CDR3 DNA reads TGTGCCAGCTCACCCTCAAGTACAGGGAGGACTAGCGGGGGGGCCGGCACAGATACGCAGTATTTT.

This clone has ten or more counts. The V call is TRBV5-1, the J call TRBJ2-1, with TRBD1 matching 8 bases. The CDR3 extends over 14 amino acids. Looked up from germline, CDR1 is SGHRS and CDR2 is YFSETQ. The junction had 7 bases not matched to a gene; V was cut back by 4 bases and J by 7 bases. The DNA of the CDR3 is TGCGCCAGCAGCCCGGGGACAGGAGGGAATGAGCAGTTCTTC. Its translation: CASSPGTGGNEQFF.

The chain has TRBV4-2 and TRBJ1-1; perhaps TRBD1 as D (5 bases). The V and J ends lost 0 bases and 3 bases respectively, with 8 bases between them. This CDR3 is built from 14 residues. CDR1 and CDR2 (germline): LGHNA, YNFKEQ. CDR3: CASSQDPGDTEAFF. The CDR3, as DNA: TGTGCCAGCAGCCAAGATCCGGGGGACACTGAAGCTTTCTTT.

V is TRBV2 and J is TRBJ1-3; D possibly corresponds to TRBD1 (5 bases). This CDR3 spans 18 amino acids. V shed 3 bases and J shed 0 bases, with 18 bases lying between them. Germline CDR1 and CDR2: SNHLY and FYNNEI. DNA of the CDR3: TGTGCCAGCAGTGAGAAGAGGGACCCTAAATACTCTGGAAACACCATATATTTT. Amino acids: CASSEKRDPKYSGNTIYF.

The chain recombines TRBV5-1 with TRBJ2-3; TRBD2 aligns across 11 bases. V lost 2 bases and J lost 2; bases outside the gene matches: 4. CDR3 size: 16 residues. In germline, CDR1 is SGHRS, CDR2 YFSETQ. In DNA form, the CDR3 reads TGCGCCAGCAGCTTCCGGACTAGCGGGCCCACAGATACGCAGTATTTT. Translated, it gives CASSFRTSGPTDTQYF. Full variable domain (outside the CDR3, taken from reference TRBV5-1 and TRBJ2-3): KAGVTQTPRYLIKTRGQQVTLSCSPISGHRSVSWYQQTPGQGLQFLFEYFSETQRNKGNFPGRFSGRQFSNSRSEMNVSTLELGDSALYLCASSFRTSGPTDTQYFGPGTRLTVL.

Only one count was recorded for this clone. V gene TRBV7-2 combines with J gene TRBJ2-2, with D hard to call. Germline values: CDR1 SGHTA, CDR2 FQGNSA. The CDR3 runs 14 residues. Trimming took 0 bases from V and 5 from J, leaving 7 bases between them. The CDR3 nucleotides are TGTGCCAGCAGCTTAGCCAGAGGTACCGGGGAGCTGTTTTTT. Translated, it gives CASSLARGTGELFF.

The J gene is TRBJ1-1, the V gene TRBV5-1, with 8 bases matching TRBD1. The V gene end was trimmed by 4 bases and the J gene end by 11 bases; junction bases not matched to a gene: 10. From germline, CDR1 is SGHRS and CDR2 YFSETQ. The CDR3 totals 13 residues. The CDR3 DNA reads as TGCGCCAGCAGCACAGGCAGGGGGCAAGGGGCTTTCTTT. It encodes CASSTGRGQGAFF.

The V gene is TRBV19, the J gene TRBJ2-1, with 7 bases that match TRBD2. The CDR3 totals 15 residues. Germline CDR1 reads LNHDA; CDR2 reads SQIVND (reference sequence). The J segment lost 4 bases and the V segment lost 7 bases, leaving 10 bases of the junction unmatched. The CDR3: CASIGPGLQYNEQFF. The DNA of the CDR3 is TGTGCCAGTATTGGACCGGGACTACAATACAATGAGCAGTTCTTC.